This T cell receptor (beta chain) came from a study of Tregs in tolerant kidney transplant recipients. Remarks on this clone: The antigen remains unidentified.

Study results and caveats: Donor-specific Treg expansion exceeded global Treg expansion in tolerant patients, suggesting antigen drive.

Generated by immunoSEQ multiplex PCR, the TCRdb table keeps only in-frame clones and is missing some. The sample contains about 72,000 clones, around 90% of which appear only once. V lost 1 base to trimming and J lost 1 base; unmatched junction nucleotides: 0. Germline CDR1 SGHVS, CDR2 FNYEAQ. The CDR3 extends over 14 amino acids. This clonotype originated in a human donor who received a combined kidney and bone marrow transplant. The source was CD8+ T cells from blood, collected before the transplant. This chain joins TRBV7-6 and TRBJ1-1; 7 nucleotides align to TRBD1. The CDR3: CASSLGTGNTEAFF. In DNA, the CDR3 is TGTGCCAGCAGCTTAGGGACAGGGAACACTGAAGCTTTCTTT.